The rows below give T cell receptor beta chains drawn from one sample of a study of human T cells and chemical hapten exposure. Each CDR3 protein is one row after TCRdb ran MiXCR on the RACE reads. The table has under 90,000 distinct CDR3 sequences, about 8% seen once. Specimen: whole blood, collected in connection with sensitization to the hapten diphenylcyclopropenone (DPC). The receptor set was obtained from a woman between 50 and 59 years old with alopecia areata. Some clones in this sample may be carry-over from other donors' samples. The CDR3 runs from the conserved cysteine through the conserved F or W. The D gene is left open where the match is weak. Only some rows state a clone size, as once, few, many or a class for expanded clones.

few,TRBJ2-7,-,TRBV11-2,CASSLRAGPSEQYF,TGTGCCAGCAGCTTAAGGGCAGGCCCTTCGGAGCAGTACTTC
-,TRBJ2-7,TRBD1,TRBV28,CASSFWDRVYEQYF,TGTGCCAGCAGTTTCTGGGACAGGGTCTACGAGCAGTACTTC
-,TRBJ2-7,-,TRBV2,CASNTESYEQYF,TGTGCCAGCAATACAGAGTCCTACGAGCAGTACTTC
few,TRBJ1-6,-,TRBV15,CATRSPGGGSPLHF,TGTGCCACCCGCAGTCCCGGGGGGGGATCACCCCTCCACTTT
many,TRBJ1-5,TRBD1,TRBV28,CASSFGDRNQPQHF,TGTGCCAGCAGTTTCGGGGACAGGAATCAGCCCCAGCATTTT
-,TRBJ1-1,-,TRBV12-5,CASGLDREAFF,TGTGCTAGTGGTCTCGACCGTGAAGCTTTCTTT
-,TRBJ1-4,-,TRBV9,CASSVRAAPREYEKLFF,TGTGCCAGCAGCGTAAGGGCGGCCCCGAGGGAGTATGAAAAACTGTTTTTT
many,TRBJ1-5,-,TRBV12-3/TRBV12-4,CASSGSGVSNQPQHF,TGTGCCAGCAGTGGTTCAGGAGTTAGCAATCAGCCCCAGCATTTT
few,TRBJ2-6,-,TRBV12-3/TRBV12-4,CASSLTGLSSGANVLTF,TGTGCCAGCAGTTTGACAGGACTTTCATCTGGGGCCAACGTCCTGACTTTC
few,TRBJ2-3,TRBD2,TRBV12-3/TRBV12-4,CASREGLAGPDTQYF,TGTGCCAGCAGAGAGGGACTAGCGGGACCAGATACGCAGTATTTT
-,TRBJ2-7,TRBD2,TRBV20-1,CSARATSGPSYEQYF,TGCAGTGCAAGAGCGACTAGCGGTCCGTCCTACGAGCAGTACTTC
few,TRBJ2-1,TRBD2,TRBV9,CASSVTSGAYNEQFF,TGTGCCAGCAGCGTAACTAGCGGGGCTTACAATGAGCAGTTCTTC
few,TRBJ1-5,-,TRBV12-5,CASGLGGAQHF,TGTGCTAGTGGTTTGGGGGGGGCCCAGCATTTT
few,TRBJ1-1,-,TRBV28,CASSLRRGVGTEAFF,TGTGCCAGCAGTTTAAGGCGGGGGGTAGGCACTGAAGCTTTCTTT
few,TRBJ2-1,TRBD1,TRBV12-3/TRBV12-4,CASSPLDRGHGEQFF,TGTGCCAGCAGCCCCCTGGACAGGGGGCATGGTGAGCAGTTCTTC
-,TRBJ1-2,TRBD1,TRBV12-3/TRBV12-4,CASSLGQGSGYTF,TGTGCCAGCAGTTTGGGACAGGGGTCTGGCTACACCTTC
-,TRBJ2-7,TRBD2,TRBV28,CASSLWGGEQYF,TGTGCCAGCAGTCTTTGGGGGGGCGAGCAGTACTTC
-,TRBJ2-3,-,TRBV10-3,CAISESRGATDTQYF,TGTGCCATCAGTGAGTCGCGGGGCGCCACAGATACGCAGTATTTT
-,TRBJ2-7,-,TRBV27,CASSFANRARQYF,TGTGCCAGCAGTTTCGCAAACAGGGCCAGGCAGTACTTC
few,TRBJ2-7,-,TRBV20-1,CSARGKTVREQYF,TGCAGTGCTAGGGGCAAGACGGTACGGGAGCAGTACTTC
-,TRBJ2-1,TRBD2,TRBV3-1,CASSRGTSGYEQFF,TGTGCCAGCAGCCGTGGGACTAGCGGCTATGAGCAGTTCTTC
-,TRBJ2-4,-,TRBV7-9,CASSLVPQDKNIQYF,TGTGCCAGCAGCTTAGTGCCTCAGGACAAAAACATTCAGTACTTC
few,TRBJ2-7,-,TRBV27,CASSLQGRVSEQYF,TGTGCCAGCAGTTTACAGGGGAGAGTTAGCGAGCAGTACTTC
few,TRBJ2-3,-,TRBV4-1,CASSFDRDRDTQYF,TGCGCCAGCAGCTTTGACCGGGACCGCGATACGCAGTATTTT
few,TRBJ2-6,TRBD1,TRBV6-5,CASSYSTGAGANVLTF,TGTGCCAGCAGTTACTCGACAGGGGCTGGGGCCAACGTCCTGACTTTC
many,TRBJ1-2,-,TRBV5-1,CASSSPTGMSGYTF,TGCGCCAGCAGCTCCCCAACAGGGATGAGTGGCTACACCTTC
few,TRBJ1-2,TRBD1,TRBV6-5,CASSGTQGVGYGYTF,TGTGCCAGCAGTGGTACCCAGGGGGTCGGCTATGGCTACACCTTC
-,TRBJ1-4,TRBD1,TRBV29-1,CSVAGTGGEKLFF,TGCAGCGTTGCAGGGACAGGGGGAGAAAAACTGTTTTTT
many,TRBJ1-1,-,TRBV12-3/TRBV12-4,CASSLGGNTEAFF,TGTGCCAGCAGTTTAGGAGGGAACACTGAAGCTTTCTTT
many,TRBJ2-2,TRBD1,TRBV19,CASTPDRERVGTGELFF,TGTGCCAGTACTCCCGACAGGGAACGGGTTGGTACCGGGGAGCTGTTTTTT
-,TRBJ2-3,-,TRBV2,CASSEARFGSMSTDTQYF,TGTGCCAGCAGTGAAGCGAGATTTGGTAGCATGAGCACAGATACGCAGTATTTT
-,TRBJ1-1,-,TRBV6-6,CASSYSQGGNTEAFF,TGTGCCAGCAGTTACTCCCAGGGAGGTAACACTGAAGCTTTCTTT
many,TRBJ1-4,-,TRBV29-1,CSVVDRINEKLFF,TGCAGCGTTGTTGACAGGATCAATGAAAAACTGTTTTTT
few,TRBJ1-4,-,TRBV5-6,CASSLIATNEKLFF,TGTGCCAGCAGCCTAATTGCAACTAATGAAAAACTGTTTTTT
many,TRBJ1-6,TRBD1,TRBV7-9,CASTHRGSSYNSPLHF,TGTGCCAGCACCCACAGGGGGAGCTCCTATAATTCACCCCTCCACTTT
many,TRBJ1-3,-,TRBV2,CASSEQGPSSGNTIYF,TGTGCCAGCAGTGAACAGGGGCCAAGCTCTGGAAACACCATATATTTT
many,TRBJ1-6,-,TRBV20-1,CSARDARRNSPLHF,TGCAGTGCTAGAGATGCTAGACGGAATTCACCCCTCCACTTT
-,TRBJ2-2,TRBD1,TRBV6-2/TRBV6-3,CASSYPTGQGKNGELFF,TGTGCCAGCAGTTACCCCACCGGACAGGGAAAGAACGGGGAGCTGTTTTTT
-,TRBJ2-1,-,TRBV10-3,CAISVRTELNNEQFF,TGTGCCATCAGTGTAAGGACTGAGCTTAACAATGAGCAGTTCTTC
-,TRBJ2-1,-,TRBV6-2/TRBV6-3,CASSGPAGAVYNEQFF,TGTGCCAGCAGTGGTCCAGCGGGCGCAGTCTACAATGAGCAGTTCTTC
few,TRBJ2-7,TRBD2,TRBV2,CASSPRLAGAHISYEQYF,TGTGCCAGCAGTCCCAGACTAGCGGGGGCCCATATCTCCTACGAGCAGTACTTC
few,TRBJ2-2,TRBD1,TRBV29-1,CSVVGTGATGELFF,TGCAGCGTTGTTGGGACAGGGGCCACCGGGGAGCTGTTTTTT
many,TRBJ1-1,-,TRBV7-8,CASSLAGGGAFF,TGTGCCAGCAGCTTAGCTGGTGGAGGAGCTTTCTTT
few,TRBJ2-1,TRBD2,TRBV20-1,CSARVKTSGGIYNEQFF,TGCAGTGCTAGAGTCAAAACTAGCGGGGGTATCTACAATGAGCAGTTCTTC
few,TRBJ2-3,-,TRBV5-5,CASSFQPTDTQYF,TGTGCCAGCAGCTTCCAACCCACAGATACGCAGTATTTT
-,TRBJ1-2,TRBD1,TRBV5-6,CASSSRTGANYGYTF,TGTGCCAGCAGCTCCCGGACAGGGGCCAACTATGGCTACACCTTC
-,TRBJ2-3,TRBD2,TRBV9,CASSVASGADTQYF,TGTGCCAGCAGCGTAGCTAGCGGTGCAGATACGCAGTATTTT
few,TRBJ2-1,-,TRBV29-1,CSVVGLGRMGLFF,TGCAGCGTTGTAGGTCTAGGGAGAATGGGGCTGTTCTTC
many,TRBJ2-2,-,TRBV12-3/TRBV12-4,CASSKLTGANTGELFF,TGTGCCAGCAGCAAACTGACAGGCGCGAACACCGGGGAGCTGTTTTTT
-,TRBJ2-2,TRBD2,TRBV3-1,CASCAGLASTGELFF,TGTGCCAGCTGTGCGGGACTAGCGAGTACCGGGGAGCTGTTTTTT
few,TRBJ1-1,TRBD1,TRBV25-1,CASKRGGATEAFF,TGTGCCAGCAAGAGAGGGGGCGCAACTGAAGCTTTCTTT
-,TRBJ2-1,-,TRBV14,CASSQAPNEQFF,TGTGCCAGCAGCCAAGCTCCCAATGAGCAGTTCTTC
few,TRBJ2-3,-,TRBV11-2,CASTFTDTQYF,TGTGCCAGCACCTTCACAGATACGCAGTATTTT
many,TRBJ2-3,TRBD2,TRBV12-3/TRBV12-4,CASRNSGGLTDTQYF,TGTGCCAGCAGAAACAGCGGGGGGCTCACAGATACGCAGTATTTT
-,TRBJ2-3,TRBD1,TRBV11-2,CASSLGTGGVGTDTQYF,TGTGCCAGCAGCTTAGGTACAGGGGGCGTAGGCACAGATACGCAGTATTTT